One sample yielded the 5 T cell receptor beta chains listed below, sequenced in a study of immune evolution from preneoplasia to lung adenocarcinoma. Profiling relied on immunoSEQ multiplex PCR, and the TCRdb table lists in-frame clones only, not all of them. The table includes about 4,600 clones, approximately 85% detected once. Sequences were obtained from FFPE invasive lung adenocarcinoma tissue. These TCRs come from a person in their fifties with lung adenocarcinoma.

The genes are TRBV7-3 and TRBJ2-2; the match to TRBD2 covers 13 bases. J gave up 4 bases and V 0 bases, and 5 bases lay outside the gene matches. The CDR3 loop spans 18 amino acids. CDR1 is SGHTA and CDR2 is FQGTGA in the germline V gene. This CDR3 is CASSLTPGLAGRTGELFF. Written as DNA, the CDR3 is TGTGCCAGCAGCTTAACCCCGGGACTAGCGGGACGCACCGGGGAGCTGTTTTTT.

This clone was detected once. The rearrangement joins TRBV29-1 to TRBJ2-5, with TRBD2 matching over 16 bases. The CDR3 length is 19 residues. V shed 4 bases and J 5 bases; nucleotides not matched to a gene: 16. Germline CDR1 reads SQVTM; CDR2 reads ANQGSEA. The CDR3 region is CSVVVREGTSGRVEETQYF. CDR3 nucleotides: TGCAGCGTTGTGGTTAGAGAAGGGACTAGCGGGAGGGTTGAGGAGACCCAGTACTTC.

This clone was counted between two and nine times. V usage is TRBV7-2 and J usage is TRBJ2-7, with 7 positions matching TRBD2. Germline V gene data show CDR1 as SGHTA and CDR2 as FQGNSA. The length of the CDR3 is 16 residues. Trimming took 1 base from V and 7 from J; bases not matched to a gene: 13. The DNA of the CDR3 is TGTGCCAGCAGCTTAGGTTGGAGCGGGAAATTGCAAGAGCAGTACTTC. Its translation is CASSLGWSGKLQEQYF.

The rearrangement joins TRBV29-1 to TRBJ2-1; TRBD2 agrees at 9 bases. Germline V gene lookup returns CDR1 SQVTM and CDR2 ANQGSEA. The CDR3 loop spans 15 amino acids. The ends lost 7 bases at V and 7 bases at J; junction bases unmatched: 14. The CDR3, as DNA: TGCAGCGCAGGACTAGCGAGAGGGCCGCAGAATGAGCAGTTCTTC. It is translated as CSAGLARGPQNEQFF.

The chain employs TRBV11-2 and TRBJ1-2; D may be TRBD1 (6 bases). Trimming removed 3 bases from V and 6 bases from J, with 11 bases in between. This CDR3 comprises 13 residues. Germline V CDR1 and CDR2: SGHAT, FQNNGV. CDR3 amino acids: CASSFGGRDGYTF. The DNA of the CDR3 is TGTGCCAGCAGCTTTGGGGGGCGGGATGGCTACACCTTC.